This TCR beta chain is from a study of pediatric ulcerative colitis. Notes on the study in general: Blood-rectal clonal overlap within each person was significantly higher in ulcerative colitis patients than controls. Two patients' blood samples yielded substantially fewer templates.

The survey-level immunoSEQ assay was used. TCRdb's copy holds only in-frame clones and misses some; the assay was immunoSEQ multiplex PCR. The sample yields 40,000 to 60,000 clones, 78% seen once. The CDR3 sequence is 13 residues long. The V gene lost 6 bases and the J gene lost 6 bases, with 11 bases spanning the gap. Per the germline V gene, CDR1 is SGHVS and CDR2 is FNYEAQ. Remarks on this clone: No antigen is known for it.

The rectum was sampled with one to two pinch biopsies at colonoscopy. The sequenced material came from gut tissue. This chain uses TRBV7-6 with TRBJ2-2; TRBD1 might be the D (5 bases). This receptor was obtained from a girl between 5 and 17 years old with moderate ulcerative colitis. CDR3 loop: CASRQLGAGELFF. CDR3 sequence (DNA): TGTGCCAGCAGGCAGTTAGGGGCCGGGGAGCTGTTTTTT.